This T cell receptor beta chain was found in a study of OX40 agonist ivuxolimab in advanced cancers. Repertoires were generated with immunoSEQ multiplex PCR, while TCRdb's copy carries only in-frame clones and drops some. The table records about 69,000 clones, about 85% of them present only once. V lost 3 bases and J 2 bases, leaving 15 bases between the germline ends. The CDR3 length is 16 residues. The clonotype was recovered from an adult with an advanced solid tumor such as melanoma, head and neck, liver or kidney cancer. V is TRBV5-7 and J is TRBJ1-3, with no clear D. TRBV5-7 is an ORF, and what it does is uncertain. The sample here was CD4+ or CD8+ T cells sorted from blood, taken in a trial of the OX40 agonist ivuxolimab. In DNA form, the CDR3 reads TGTGCCAGCAGCTACCTGGGGAGGTCGCCTGGAAACACCATATATTTT. Its translation: CASSYLGRSPGNTIYF.